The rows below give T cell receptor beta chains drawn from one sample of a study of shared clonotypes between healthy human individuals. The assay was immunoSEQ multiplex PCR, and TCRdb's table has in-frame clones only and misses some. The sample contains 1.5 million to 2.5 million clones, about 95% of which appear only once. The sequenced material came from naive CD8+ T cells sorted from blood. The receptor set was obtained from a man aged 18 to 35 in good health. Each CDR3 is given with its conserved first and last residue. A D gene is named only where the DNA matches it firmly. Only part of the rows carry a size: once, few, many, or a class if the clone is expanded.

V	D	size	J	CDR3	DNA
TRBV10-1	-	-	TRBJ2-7	CASSDDGQSPFYEQYF	TGCGCCAGCAGTGACGATGGTCAGTCCCCATTTTACGAGCAGTACTTC
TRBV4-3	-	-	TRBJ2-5	CASSQDQGETQYF	TGCGCCAGCAGCCAAGATCAGGGTGAGACCCAGTACTTC
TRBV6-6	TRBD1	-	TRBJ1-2	CASSPDRVGYTF	TGTGCCAGCAGTCCCGACAGGGTTGGCTACACCTTC
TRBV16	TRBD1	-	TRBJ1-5	CASSHWGTGNQPQHF	TGTGCCAGCAGCCACTGGGGGACAGGCAATCAGCCCCAGCATTTT
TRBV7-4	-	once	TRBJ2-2	CASSLELPQNTGELFF	TGTGCCAGCAGCTTAGAGCTGCCTCAAAACACCGGGGAGCTGTTTTTT
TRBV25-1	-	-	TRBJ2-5	CASSDPGVEETQYF	TGTGCCAGCAGTGATCCGGGAGTCGAGGAGACCCAGTACTTC
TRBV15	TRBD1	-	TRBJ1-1	CATSRGTGMNTEAFF	TGTGCCACCAGCAGAGGGACAGGGATGAACACTGAAGCTTTCTTT
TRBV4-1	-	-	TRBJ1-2	CASSQEPLPTGLYGYTF	TGCGCCAGCAGCCAAGAACCCCTCCCCACAGGGCTCTATGGCTACACCTTC
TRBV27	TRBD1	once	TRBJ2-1	CASSFLLTGSPNNEQFF	TGTGCCAGCAGTTTCTTGTTGACAGGGAGCCCGAACAATGAGCAGTTCTTC
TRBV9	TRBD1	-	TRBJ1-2	CASSVGEGATLGYTF	TGTGCCAGCAGCGTAGGAGAGGGGGCGACGCTCGGCTACACCTTC
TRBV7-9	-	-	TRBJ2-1	CASSSTSGLYNEQFF	TGTGCCAGCAGCTCGACCTCGGGACTTTACAATGAGCAGTTCTTC
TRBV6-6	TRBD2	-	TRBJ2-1	CASSYGLAGGYEQFF	TGTGCCAGCAGTTACGGACTAGCGGGGGGGTATGAGCAGTTCTTC
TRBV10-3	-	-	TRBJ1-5	CAISESSTQPQHF	TGTGCCATCAGTGAGTCGTCTACACAGCCCCAGCATTTT
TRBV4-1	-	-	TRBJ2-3	CASSQIQGIDTQYF	TGCGCCAGCAGCCAAATACAGGGAATAGATACGCAGTATTTT
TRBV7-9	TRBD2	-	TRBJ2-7	CASSLEAGVEQYF	TGTGCCAGCAGCTTAGAAGCGGGAGTCGAGCAGTACTTC
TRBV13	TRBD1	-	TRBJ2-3	CASSPTGEVGTDTQYF	TGTGCCAGCAGCCCGACAGGGGAAGTAGGGACAGATACGCAGTATTTT
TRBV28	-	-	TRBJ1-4	CASSLFQSNEKLFF	TGTGCCAGCAGTTTATTCCAGTCTAATGAAAAACTGTTTTTT
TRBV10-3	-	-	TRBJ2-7	CAISDSGSWQYF	TGTGCCATCAGTGATTCAGGGTCGTGGCAGTACTTC
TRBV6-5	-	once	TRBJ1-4	CASSYSWGTGEKLFF	TGTGCCAGCAGTTACTCTTGGGGGACGGGAGAAAAACTGTTTTTT
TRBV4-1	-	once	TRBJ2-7	CASSQTGTPNKHF	TGCGCCAGCAGCCAGACCGGGACACCTAACAAGCACTTC
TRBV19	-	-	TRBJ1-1	CASTLLADTEAFF	TGTGCCAGTACCCTGCTGGCGGACACTGAAGCTTTCTTT
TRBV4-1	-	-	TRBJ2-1	CASASVGGVEQFF	TGCGCCAGCGCCTCGGTGGGGGGAGTTGAGCAGTTCTTC
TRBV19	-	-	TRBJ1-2	CASNDFSSYGYTF	TGTGCCAGTAACGACTTCTCTTCTTATGGCTACACCTTC
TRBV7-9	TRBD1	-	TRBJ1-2	CASSSGQALEGYTF	TGTGCCAGCAGCTCCGGACAGGCCCTAGAGGGCTACACCTTC
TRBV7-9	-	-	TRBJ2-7	CASSLRGAGTYEQYF	TGTGCCAGCAGCTTGAGGGGTGCAGGGACCTACGAGCAGTACTTC
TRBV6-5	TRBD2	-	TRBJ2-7	CASSSSGGSTEQYF	TGTGCCAGCAGTTCTAGCGGGGGAAGTACCGAGCAGTACTTC
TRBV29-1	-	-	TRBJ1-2	CSVETAYGYTF	TGCAGCGTTGAGACAGCTTATGGCTACACCTTC
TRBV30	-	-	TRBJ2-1	CAWQAKNEQFF	TGTGCCTGGCAGGCCAAAAATGAGCAGTTCTTC
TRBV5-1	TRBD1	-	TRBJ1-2	CASSLPGGSGYTF	TGCGCCAGCAGCTTGCCAGGGGGCAGCGGCTACACCTTC
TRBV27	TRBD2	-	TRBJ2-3	CASSSAGSTDTQYF	TGTGCCAGCAGTTCAGCGGGGAGCACAGATACGCAGTATTTT
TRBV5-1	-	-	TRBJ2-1	CASSLNRGSYNEQFF	TGCGCCAGCAGCCTTAATCGCGGCTCCTACAATGAGCAGTTCTTC
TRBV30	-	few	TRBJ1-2	CAWSVTGNYGYTF	TGTGCCTGGAGCGTGACAGGAAACTATGGCTACACCTTC
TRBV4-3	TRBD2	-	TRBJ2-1	CASSQAGWGTSSGNEQFF	TGCGCCAGCAGCCAAGCCGGGTGGGGGACTAGTTCTGGTAATGAGCAGTTCTTC
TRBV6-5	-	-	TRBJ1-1	CASSLGGSAFF	TGTGCCAGCAGTTTGGGAGGGTCAGCTTTCTTT
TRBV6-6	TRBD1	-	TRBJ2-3	CASSYGGQIEDTQYF	TGTGCCAGCAGTTACGGGGGACAGATAGAAGATACGCAGTATTTT
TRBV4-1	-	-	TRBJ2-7	CASSFPSVDGVEQYF	TGCGCCAGCAGCTTCCCTAGCGTCGACGGGGTCGAGCAGTACTTC
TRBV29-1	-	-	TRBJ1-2	CSGNLVNYGYTF	TGCAGCGGTAATTTGGTTAACTATGGCTACACCTTC
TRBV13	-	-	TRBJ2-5	CASSLNFGGKETQYF	TGTGCCAGCAGCTTAAATTTCGGAGGGAAAGAGACCCAGTACTTC
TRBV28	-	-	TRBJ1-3	CASSFRTFGGDTIYF	TGTGCCAGCAGTTTCAGAACATTTGGGGGGGACACCATATATTTT
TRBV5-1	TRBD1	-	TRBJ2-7	CASSLAIGTGVGYEQYF	TGCGCCAGCAGCTTGGCAATAGGGACAGGGGTGGGCTACGAGCAGTACTTC
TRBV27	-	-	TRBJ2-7	CATSGAGSSTYEQYF	TGTGCCACCTCCGGGGCAGGGTCGTCGACCTACGAGCAGTACTTC
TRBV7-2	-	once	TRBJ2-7	CASSFPARSAAIYEQYF	TGTGCCAGCAGCTTTCCCGCCCGGAGTGCCGCTATCTACGAGCAGTACTTC
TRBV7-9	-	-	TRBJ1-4	CASSPAGSWEKLFF	TGTGCCAGCAGCCCCGCGGGGTCCTGGGAAAAACTGTTTTTT
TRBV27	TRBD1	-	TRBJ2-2	CASSLDRVAGELFF	TGTGCCAGCAGTCTCGACAGGGTGGCCGGGGAGCTGTTTTTT
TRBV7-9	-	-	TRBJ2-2	CASSLGRVSTGELFF	TGTGCCAGCAGCTTAGGACGGGTGAGCACCGGGGAGCTGTTTTTT
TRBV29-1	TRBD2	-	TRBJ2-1	CSVDPLKGASGRGYEQFF	TGCAGCGTTGATCCCCTAAAGGGAGCTAGCGGGAGAGGGTATGAGCAGTTCTTC
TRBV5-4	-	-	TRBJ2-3	CASSLEENTDTQYF	TGTGCCAGCAGCTTGGAGGAAAACACAGATACGCAGTATTTT
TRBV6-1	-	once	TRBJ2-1	CASSDRHNEQFF	TGTGCCAGCAGTGACAGACACAATGAGCAGTTCTTC
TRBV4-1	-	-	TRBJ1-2	CASSQETRANYGYTF	TGCGCCAGCAGCCAAGAGACAAGGGCAAACTATGGCTACACCTTC
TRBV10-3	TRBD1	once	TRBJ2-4	CAIKPEGALAKNIQYF	TGTGCCATCAAACCCGAGGGGGCCTTAGCCAAAAACATTCAGTACTTC
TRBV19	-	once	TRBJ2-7	CASSLTGNYEQYF	TGTGCCAGTAGCTTGACAGGAAACTACGAGCAGTACTTC
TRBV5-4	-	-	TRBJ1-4	CAGGRSNEKLFF	TGTGCCGGCGGACGGTCTAATGAAAAACTGTTTTTT
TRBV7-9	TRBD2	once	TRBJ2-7	CASSLQLAGDEQYF	TGTGCCAGCAGCTTACAACTAGCGGGAGACGAGCAGTACTTC
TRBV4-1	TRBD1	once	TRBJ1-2	CASSQSTGDYGYTF	TGCGCCAGCAGCCAGTCGACAGGGGACTATGGCTACACCTTC
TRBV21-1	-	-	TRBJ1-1	CASSKGDSNTEAFF	TGTGCCAGCAGCAAAGGGGACAGCAACACTGAAGCTTTCTTT